The clone carrying this TCR beta chain turned up a few times. As yet, its antigen is unknown. Primers included in the PCR were 60 Vbeta and 13 Jbeta primers. The protocol was immunoSEQ multiplex PCR, while the TCRdb copy is restricted to in-frame clones and leaves out a portion. This sample yields about 110,000 clones, of which approximately 70% are seen a single time; roughly a tenth belongs to the top ten. This record belongs to a study of cytomegalovirus exposure and HLA in healthy donors. Whole-study results and caveats: In the analysis, some V segments, TRBV6-2 and TRBV6-3 included, were excluded as indistinguishable. Published work reported that the classifier diagnosed cytomegalovirus status with high specificity and sensitivity.

Deletions cut 2 bases from V and 6 bases from J, with 21 bases between. Germline CDR1 SGHRS, CDR2 YFSETQ. This CDR3 is 16 amino acids long. This receptor was taken from a man aged 40-50 years in good health and CMV-seropositive. Material: PBMCs. J is TRBJ2-7 and V is TRBV5-1; D is possibly TRBD2 (6 bases). As DNA, the CDR3 is TGCGCCAGCAGCTTTGGTCGGGAGAGTGGGGCTGTCGAGCAGTACTTC. Its translation: CASSFGRESGAVEQYF.